The present TCR beta chain was sequenced within a study of blood T cell repertoires in COVID-19. Study overall: T cells, B-cell-depleted T cells, or PBMCs provided the cDNA or gDNA that served as material.

The assay was immunoSEQ multiplex PCR, and TCRdb's table has in-frame clones only and misses some. The sample contains over 200,000 clones, 88% of which appear only once. Trimming removed 6 bases at V and 1 base at J, with 18 bases between. This CDR3 is built from 16 residues. Germline CDR1 is SGHRS and CDR2 is YFSETQ. This clone was recorded only once. V and J are TRBV5-1 and TRBJ2-3; perhaps TRBD1 as D (6 bases). Sequenced: peripheral blood. This receptor was obtained from a woman aged 55-70 years with acute or convalescent COVID-19. In DNA form, the CDR3 reads TGCGCCAGCACCCTTACCGCACAGGGTGGCACAGATACGCAGTATTTT. Its protein product is CASTLTAQGGTDTQYF.